A single sample is the source of the 18 T cell receptor beta chains below, sequenced in a study of blood T cell repertoires in COVID-19. Produced via immunoSEQ multiplex PCR; TCRdb's table is partial and in-frame only. The sample lists 220,000 or so clones; 70% to 90% were seen once. The source material was peripheral blood. The receptor source for this set is a woman in her forties or fifties with COVID-19, enrolled during active disease.

The V and J genes are TRBV27 and TRBJ1-5, with 8 bases aligning to TRBD1. Germline lookup yields CDR1 MNHEY and CDR2 SMNVEV (reference sequence). V lost 5 bases and J lost 2; bases outside the gene matches: 2. The CDR3 is 14 amino acids. CDR3 amino acids: CASSLTGGNQPQHF. The CDR3 DNA reads as TGTGCCAGCAGTCTGACAGGGGGCAATCAGCCCCAGCATTTT.

The V call is TRBV28, the J call TRBJ2-7; TRBD1 matches at 10 bases. Trimming removed 6 bases from V and 5 bases from J; junction bases left unmatched: 4. The germline CDR1 and CDR2 sequences are MDHEN and SYDVKM. The CDR3 extends over 13 amino acids. CDR3 DNA sequence: TGTGCCAGCAGCTGGGACAGGGGCCACGAGCAGTACTTC. Its translation: CASSWDRGHEQYF.

This chain uses TRBV2 with TRBJ1-6; D might be TRBD1 (5 bases). Germline CDR1 is SNHLY and CDR2 is FYNNEI. The CDR3 runs to 13 residues. V was clipped by 7 bases and J by 6 bases, with 10 bases between them. CDR3 DNA sequence: TGTGCCAGCATCGAGACAGTTAATTCACCCCTCCACTTT. Amino acids: CASIETVNSPLHF.

J is TRBJ1-1 and V is TRBV6-1; D gene ambiguous. This CDR3 has 14 amino acids. Germline V gene sequence: CDR1 MNHNS, CDR2 SASEGT. Trimming stripped 8 bases from V and 0 bases from J, with 13 bases between. CDR3 sequence: CASGRRTLNTEAFF. CDR3 DNA: TGTGCCAGCGGCAGGAGGACCTTGAACACTGAAGCTTTCTTT.

The CDR3 coding sequence is TGTGCCAGTAGTTCCCACACGAATGAAAAACTGTTTTTT. Translating gives CASSSHTNEKLFF. J is TRBJ1-4 and V is TRBV19, with no clear D. V was shortened by 5 bases and J by 5 bases, with 9 bases between the two germline ends. Germline V gives CDR1 LNHDA, CDR2 SQIVND (reference sequence). This CDR3 is built from 13 residues. The full variable domain, its missing parts supplied by reference TRBV19 and TRBJ1-4, is DGGITQSPKYLFRKEGQNVTLSCEQNLNHDAMYWYRQDPGQGLRLIYYSQIVNDFQKGDIAEGYSVSREKKESFPLTVTSAQKNPTAFYLCASSSHTNEKLFFGSGTQLSVL.

The genes are TRBV30 and TRBJ1-5; 7 nucleotides align to TRBD1. This CDR3 spans 15 amino acids. Losses at the gene ends were 2 bases for V and 2 bases for J; bases not matched to a gene: 6. Germline-derived CDR1 and CDR2 are GTSNPN and SVGIG (reference sequence). CDR3 in amino acids: CAWSRYRGGNQPQHF. The CDR3, as DNA: TGTGCCTGGAGTCGATACAGGGGAGGCAATCAGCCCCAGCATTTT.

The genes are TRBV4-3 and TRBJ2-2, with 8 nucleotides matching TRBD1. Trimming at V came to 3 bases and at J to 0 bases, leaving 3 bases not matched to a gene. This CDR3 has 16 residues. Germline V lookup: CDR1 LGHNA, CDR2 YSLEER. The CDR3 loop reads CASSQDREANTGELFF. The CDR3, as DNA: TGCGCCAGCAGCCAGGACAGGGAAGCGAACACCGGGGAGCTGTTTTTT.

The V gene is TRBV12-3 or TRBV12-4, the J gene TRBJ2-3; TRBD2 is a possible D gene (6 bases). The CDR3 has 13 amino acids. The V gene lost 8 bases and the J gene lost 1 base, with 10 bases spanning the gap. The CDR3 loop reads CASSTSGTDTQYF. CDR3 nucleotides: TGTGCCAGCTCGACTAGTGGCACAGATACGCAGTATTTT.

The V call is TRBV19, the J call TRBJ1-4, with a tentative D call TRBD1 (5 bases). From germline, CDR1 is LNHDA and CDR2 SQIVND (reference sequence). There are 14 residues in the CDR3. Deletions cut 9 bases from V and 4 bases from J, with 15 bases between. As DNA, the CDR3 is TGTGCCAGCAGGGAATTTGACAGTAATGAAAAACTGTTTTTT. The encoded protein is CASREFDSNEKLFF.

This clone was seen a single time. The chain links TRBV11-3 to TRBJ2-7; 9 nucleotides align to TRBD1. The length of the CDR3 is 14 residues. Germline V gene data show CDR1 as SGHNT and CDR2 as YENEEA. The junction had 3 bases not matched to a gene; V was cut back by 3 bases and J by 3 bases. For the CDR3, the DNA is TGTGCCAGCAGCTTCGACAGGGGGGACTACGAGCAGTACTTC. Translating it yields CASSFDRGDYEQYF.

This chain joins TRBV4-1 and TRBJ2-7, with D possibly TRBD2 on 6 matching bases. CDR1 and CDR2 from the germline V gene are MGHRA and YSYEKL. The CDR3 totals 12 residues. V was clipped by 4 bases and J by 10 bases, with 14 bases between them. The DNA for the CDR3 is TGCGCCAGCAGCCCAGGATCGGGACTTCAGTACTTC. It yields the protein CASSPGSGLQYF.

The chain carries TRBV5-8 and TRBJ1-4; no definite D call. This CDR3 contains 16 residues. The germline CDR1 and CDR2 sequences are SGHTS and YDEGEE. The ends were cut back, 6 bases at V and 4 bases at J, with 19 bases in the middle. CDR3 protein: CASTTKSGFFNEKLFF. CDR3 bases: TGTGCCAGCACCACTAAGAGCGGCTTTTTTAATGAAAAACTGTTTTTT.

The V call is TRBV7-9, the J call TRBJ1-2; the match to TRBD1 covers 9 bases. The CDR3 runs to 15 residues. From germline, CDR1 is SEHNR and CDR2 FQNEAQ (reference sequence). V was pared by 5 bases and J by 5 bases, with 9 bases of the junction left unmatched. CDR3 sequence (DNA): TGTGCCAGCAGCCTTCTGGGACAGGGACCATATGGCTACACCTTC. It encodes CASSLLGQGPYGYTF.

The chain recombines TRBV28 with TRBJ2-3; D might be TRBD2 (5 bases). Trimming stripped 4 bases from V and 0 bases from J, with 17 bases between. The CDR3 loop spans 17 amino acids. CDR1 and CDR2 from the germline V gene are MDHEN and SYDVKM. CDR3 in amino acids: CASSSARRILSTDTQYF. CDR3 nucleotides: TGTGCCAGCAGTTCGGCTAGGAGGATACTTAGCACAGATACGCAGTATTTT.

The gene calls are TRBV10-3 and TRBJ2-7, with 8 bases fitting TRBD1. Unmatched junction bases numbered 9, after V lost 5 bases and J lost 6 bases. Germline loops: CDR1 ENHRY, CDR2 SYGVKD. This CDR3 contains 14 residues. The CDR3 bases are TGTGCCATCAGTAACGGACAGGGCCCGGGCGAGCAGTACGTC. It is translated as CAISNGQGPGEQYV.

This rearrangement joins TRBV18 to TRBJ1-4; a possible D gene is TRBD1 (6 bases). Germline V gene data show CDR1 as KGHSH and CDR2 as LQKENI. The CDR3 has 15 amino acids. V was trimmed by 2 bases and J by 3 bases, leaving 10 bases between them. CDR3: CASSPGDTPNEKLFF. The CDR3 DNA follows: TGTGCCAGCTCACCAGGGGACACACCTAATGAAAAACTGTTTTTT.

The chain joins TRBV11-2 to TRBJ1-1, with TRBD1 as a possible D gene (6 bases). Germline assignment: CDR1 SGHAT and CDR2 FQNNGV. The CDR3 consists of 13 residues. The V and J ends lost 4 bases and 7 bases respectively, with 13 bases between them. CDR3 coding DNA: TGTGCCAGCAGCTCCGGACAGCCCTATGAAGCTTTCTTT. It is translated as CASSSGQPYEAFF.

The chain carries TRBV7-2 and TRBJ2-6, with D tentatively TRBD2 (5 bases). This CDR3 spans 19 amino acids. The germline CDR1 and CDR2 sequences are SGHTA and FQGNSA. The V and J ends lost 5 bases and 0 bases respectively, with 20 bases between them. CDR3 loop: CASSRFGKGPSSGANVLTF. The CDR3 DNA reads TGTGCCAGCAGCCGGTTCGGGAAAGGTCCTAGCTCTGGGGCCAACGTCCTGACTTTC. Full variable domain (outside the CDR3, taken from reference TRBV7-2 and TRBJ2-6): GAGVSQSPSNKVTEKGKDVELRCDPISGHTALYWYRQSLGQGLEFLIYFQGNSAPDKSGLPSDRFSAERTGGSVSTLTIQRTQQEDSAVYLCASSRFGKGPSSGANVLTFGAGSRLTVL.